Below, 3 T cell receptor beta chains from the same sample are listed, as sequenced in a study of blood T cells in healthy people across ages. Primed by a sample-barcoded 5' primer and a J-beta primer mix, a second PCR proceeded for about 7 to 12 cycles. TCRdb ran MiXCR on the 5' RACE reads and lists one entry per CDR3 protein. The sample comprises about 640,000 distinct CDR3 sequences, approximately 30% of which are singletons, and approximately 15% rests with the top ten. Sequencing used blood. These receptor sequences come from an elderly woman in good health.

The chain carries TRBV5-1 and TRBJ2-5; TRBD1 or TRBD2 may be the D gene (5 bases each). The ends were cut back, 3 bases at V and 4 bases at J, with 10 bases in the middle. The CDR3 is 13 amino acids. Germline CDR1 is SGHRS and CDR2 is YFSETQ. In DNA form, the CDR3 reads TGCGCCAGCAGCTCAGGGACGGTAGAGACCCAGTACTTC. Protein product: CASSSGTVETQYF. Full variable domain (missing parts from reference TRBV5-1 and TRBJ2-5): KAGVTQTPRYLIKTRGQQVTLSCSPISGHRSVSWYQQTPGQGLQFLFEYFSETQRNKGNFPGRFSGRQFSNSRSEMNVSTLELGDSALYLCASSSGTVETQYFGPGTRLLVL.

Within the sample, this clonotype is medium-sized. The rearrangement links TRBV29-1 to TRBJ2-3, with D perhaps matching TRBD2 (6 bases). The V gene lost 3 bases and the J gene lost 2 bases, with 9 bases spanning the gap. Per the germline V gene, CDR1 is SQVTM and CDR2 is ANQGSEA. The CDR3 extends over 13 amino acids. The CDR3 sequence: CSVDAGSTDTQYF. The CDR3 coding sequence is TGCAGCGTTGATGCGGGGTCCACAGATACGCAGTATTTT.

This clonotype was recorded at least ten times. J is TRBJ2-7 and V is TRBV12-3 or TRBV12-4; D uncertain. V shed 1 base and J shed 1 base, with 8 bases lying between them. The CDR3 runs 14 residues. The CDR3: CASSLGHLSYEQYF. The CDR3 region has the DNA TGTGCCAGCAGTTTAGGGCACCTATCCTACGAGCAGTACTTC.